The 8 T cell receptor beta chains reported below all come from one sample, sequenced in a study of CXCR3-negative and CXCR3-positive naive CD8 T cells. All TRB cDNA libraries came from 5' RACE performed with UMI labels. TCRdb reanalyzed the 5' RACE reads and collapses them to one entry per CDR3 protein, without DNA. This sample's table has 20,000 to 30,000 distinct CDR3 sequences. The sample consisted of naive CXCR3- CD8+ T cells from blood. Subset defined: CD45RO-CCR7+CD27+CD95- naive CD8+ T cells lacking CXCR3 (TNR3-). The receptors originated from a human donor in good health. Some clones in this sample may be carry-over from other donors' samples.

The chain combines TRBV5-4 with TRBJ2-1; TCRdb reports TRBD2, a call that lacks DNA to check it against. CDR1 is SGHNT, CDR2 YYREEE, per germline (reference sequence). The CDR3 has 15 amino acids. CDR3 loop: CASVSGLAAYNEQFF.

The rearrangement joins TRBV15 to TRBJ2-5. CDR3 length: 14 amino acids. The germline gives CDR1 LNHNV, CDR2 YYDKDF (reference sequence). The CDR3 sequence: CATSRDRRTETQYF.

The chain carries TRBV7-3 and TRBJ2-5; the TCRdb D gene call, TRBD1, has no DNA to confirm it. Germline V CDR1 and CDR2: SGHTA, FQGTGA. The CDR3 has 14 residues. The CDR3 is CASSSTGASETQYF.

J is TRBJ2-1 and V is TRBV6-2 or TRBV6-3; the TCRdb call, TRBD1, lacks DNA for checking. Germline V gene data show CDR1 as MNHEY and CDR2 as SVGEGT. This CDR3 comprises 14 residues. CDR3 amino acids: CASSLGGTYNEQFF.

The CDR3 protein is CASTAGQPYEQYF. J is TRBJ2-7 and V is TRBV28; TCRdb's D call, TRBD1, is unchecked because there is no DNA. From germline, CDR1 is MDHEN and CDR2 SYDVKM. The CDR3 extends over 13 amino acids.

Its frequency marks this clonotype as medium-sized. The J gene is TRBJ2-1, the V gene TRBV7-3; the D gene TCRdb calls, TRBD1, cannot be checked with no DNA. CDR3 size: 15 residues. Germline V lookup: CDR1 SGHTA, CDR2 FQGTGA. CDR3: CASSSHRGTDNEQFF.

This chain connects TRBV28 to TRBJ2-2. Germline CDR1 and CDR2: MDHEN and SYDVKM. This CDR3 region has 13 residues. CDR3 amino acids: CASTGFYTGELFF.

The genes are TRBV11-2 and TRBJ2-2. Germline assignment: CDR1 SGHAT and CDR2 FQNNGV. The CDR3 extends over 12 amino acids. CDR3: CASSLTPGELFF.